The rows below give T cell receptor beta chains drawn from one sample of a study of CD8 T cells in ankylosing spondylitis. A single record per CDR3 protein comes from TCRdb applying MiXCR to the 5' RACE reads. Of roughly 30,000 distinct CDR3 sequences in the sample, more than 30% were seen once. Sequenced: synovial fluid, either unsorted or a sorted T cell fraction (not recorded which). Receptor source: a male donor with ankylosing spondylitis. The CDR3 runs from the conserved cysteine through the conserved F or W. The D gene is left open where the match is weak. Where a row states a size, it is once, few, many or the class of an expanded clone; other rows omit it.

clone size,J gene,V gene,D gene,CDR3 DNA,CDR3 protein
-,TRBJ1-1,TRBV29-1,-,TGCAGCGTTGTGGGTCAGTACACTGAAGCTTTCTTT,CSVVGQYTEAFF
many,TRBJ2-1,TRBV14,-,TGTGCCAGCAGCCCCATAGGGGAGGTATACAATGAGCAGTTCTTC,CASSPIGEVYNEQFF
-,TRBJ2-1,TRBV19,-,TGTGCCAGTAGTATGCCCGACAATGAGCAGTTCTTC,CASSMPDNEQFF
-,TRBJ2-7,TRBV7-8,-,TGTGCCAGCAGCTTAGTTTCGGGGGTGGAGGACGAGCAGTACTTC,CASSLVSGVEDEQYF
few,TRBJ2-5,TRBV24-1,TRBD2,TGTGCCACCAGTGATTTCAGCGGGAGGGCGGAGACCCAGTACTTC,CATSDFSGRAETQYF
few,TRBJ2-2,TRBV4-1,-,TGCGCCAGCAGCCAAATGGGTAGGAACACCGGGGAGCTGTTTTTT,CASSQMGRNTGELFF
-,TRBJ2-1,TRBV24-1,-,TGTGCCACCAGTGATTCATCCGACGGTGAGCAGTTCTTC,CATSDSSDGEQFF
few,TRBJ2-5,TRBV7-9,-,TGTGCCAGCAGCCCAGCCGTGGGGGTGAGAGAGACCCAGTACTTC,CASSPAVGVRETQYF
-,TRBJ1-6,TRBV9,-,TGTGCCAGCAGCGCGTGGGACGGAGCTAATTCACCCCTCCACTTT,CASSAWDGANSPLHF
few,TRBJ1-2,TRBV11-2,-,TGTGCCAGCAGCCCCTCGGAACAGGTTGACTATGGCTACACCTTC,CASSPSEQVDYGYTF
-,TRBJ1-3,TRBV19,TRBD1,TGTGCCAGTAGTAAGGCCGGGACAGGGCCCGGAAACACCATATATTTT,CASSKAGTGPGNTIYF
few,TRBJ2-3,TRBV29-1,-,TGCAGCGTTGACTTACCTGATACGCAGTATTTT,CSVDLPDTQYF
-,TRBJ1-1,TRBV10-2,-,TGCGCCAGCAAGGGCTCCTTGAACACTGAAGCTTTCTTT,CASKGSLNTEAFF
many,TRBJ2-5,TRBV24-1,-,TGTGCCACCAGTGACGTCCGGGTCAAAGAGACCCAGTACTTC,CATSDVRVKETQYF
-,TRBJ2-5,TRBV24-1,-,TGTGCCACCAGTGATTTGCAAACAGAAGAGACCCAGTACTTC,CATSDLQTEETQYF
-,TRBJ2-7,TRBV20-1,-,TGCAGTGCTAGAGGAAACAGGGATTACGAGCAGTACTTC,CSARGNRDYEQYF
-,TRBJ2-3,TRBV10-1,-,TGCGCCAGCTCGGCCGGGACGGATTTTAATACGCAGTATTTT,CASSAGTDFNTQYF
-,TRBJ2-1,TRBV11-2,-,TGTGCCAGCAGCTTAGGCAATACGGAATACAATGAGCAGTTCTTC,CASSLGNTEYNEQFF
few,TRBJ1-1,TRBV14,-,TGTGCCAGCAGCCAAGAGGGATCTCAGGGCGCCACCTGGGCGGCTGAAGCTTTCTTT,CASSQEGSQGATWAAEAFF
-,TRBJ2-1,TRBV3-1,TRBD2,TGTGCCAGCAGCCACGGACTAGCCGGGAGGGATGAGCAGTTCTTC,CASSHGLAGRDEQFF
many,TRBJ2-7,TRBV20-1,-,TGCAGTGCTAATCCGGGTAGGACCTACGAGCAGTACTTC,CSANPGRTYEQYF
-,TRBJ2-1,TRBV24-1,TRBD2,TGTGCCACCAGTGATACAAGCGGGAGCGGCAATGAGCAGTTCTTC,CATSDTSGSGNEQFF
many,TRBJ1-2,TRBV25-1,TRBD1,TGTGCCAGCCAGGACAGGGCTTTAAGTAATGCCTTCGGCTACACCTTC,CASQDRALSNAFGYTF
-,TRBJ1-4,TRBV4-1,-,TGCGCCAGCAGCCAATTTTCGGCAGGGGCTAATGAAAAACTGTTTTTT,CASSQFSAGANEKLFF
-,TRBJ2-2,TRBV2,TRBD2,TGTGCCAGCAGTCCCCCGACTAGCGCCGGGGAGCTGTTTTTT,CASSPPTSAGELFF
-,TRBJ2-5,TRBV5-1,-,TGCGCCAGCAGCTTCGGACAGCCCCATCAAGAGACCCAGTACTTC,CASSFGQPHQETQYF
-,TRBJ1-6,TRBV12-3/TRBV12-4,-,TGTGCCAGCAGCCCAACGGGGGCGGGTTCACCCCTCCACTTT,CASSPTGAGSPLHF
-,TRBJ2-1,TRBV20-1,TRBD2,TGCAGTGCTAGTGCTATAGCGGGAGACTACAATGAGCAGTTCTTC,CSASAIAGDYNEQFF
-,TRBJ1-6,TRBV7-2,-,TGTGCCAGCAGCCGACTCCGAGGATACTCACCCCTCCACTTT,CASSRLRGYSPLHF
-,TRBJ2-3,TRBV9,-,TGTGCCAGCAGCGTAGAGGCTTTCCCGACGGGCACGCAGTATTTT,CASSVEAFPTGTQYF
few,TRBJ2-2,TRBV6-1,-,TGTGCCAGCAGTGCGTGGGGGGGGGAGCTGTTTTTT,CASSAWGGELFF
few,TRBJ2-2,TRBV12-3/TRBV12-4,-,TGTGCCAGCAGTTTCGAACAGTCAGGGACCGGGGAGCTGTTTTTT,CASSFEQSGTGELFF
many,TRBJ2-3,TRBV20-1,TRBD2,TGCAGTGCTAAAGTCCTAGCGGGAGATCCCACAGATACGCAGTATTTT,CSAKVLAGDPTDTQYF
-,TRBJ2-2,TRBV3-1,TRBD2,TGTGCCAGCAGCCAAGAACTAGCGGGAGGGCCGGCCGGGGAGCTGTTTTTT,CASSQELAGGPAGELFF
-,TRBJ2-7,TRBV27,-,TGTGCCAGCGGGGTCTCCTACGAGCAGTACTTC,CASGVSYEQYF
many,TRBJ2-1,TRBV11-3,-,TGTGCCAGCAGCTTAAGTCCCTCGACCAATGAGCAGTTCTTC,CASSLSPSTNEQFF
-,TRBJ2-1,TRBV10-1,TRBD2,TGCGCCAGCGGACCGGGACTAGCGGGAGATGGGCCCTACAATGAGCAGTTCTTC,CASGPGLAGDGPYNEQFF
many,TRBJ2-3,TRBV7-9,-,TGTGCCAGCAGTTCCGGGAAGCTAGAACATACGCAGTATTTT,CASSSGKLEHTQYF
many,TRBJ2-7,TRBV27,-,TGTGCCAGCAGTTTATTCCGTCCAGGGGCCTACGAGCAGTACTTC,CASSLFRPGAYEQYF
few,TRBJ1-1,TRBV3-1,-,TGTGCCAGCAGCCAAGATCGGGAGAACCTGAACACTGAAGCTTTCTTT,CASSQDRENLNTEAFF
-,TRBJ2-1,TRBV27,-,TGTGCCAGCAGTGGGGTAAGGGGAGGGGGAACGAATGAGCAGTTCTTC,CASSGVRGGGTNEQFF
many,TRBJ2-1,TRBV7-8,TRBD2,TGTGCCAGCAGCTCCGGCGGGGGTTCCTACAATGAGCAGTTCTTC,CASSSGGGSYNEQFF
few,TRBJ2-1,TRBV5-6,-,TGTGCCAGCAGCTTGGTACTACCCAGTGTAAATGAGCAGTTCTTC,CASSLVLPSVNEQFF
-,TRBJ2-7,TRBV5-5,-,TGTGCCAGCAGCTTGGGGGACTCGAGCTCCTACGAGCAGTACTTC,CASSLGDSSSYEQYF
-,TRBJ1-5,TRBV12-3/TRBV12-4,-,TGTGCCAGCAGTTTAGGCAGGGACGTTCAGCCCCAGCATTTT,CASSLGRDVQPQHF
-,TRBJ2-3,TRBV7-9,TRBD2,TGTGCCAGCAGCTTAGTAAGCGGGAGTTACACAGATACGCAGTATTTT,CASSLVSGSYTDTQYF
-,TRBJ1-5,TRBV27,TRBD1,TGTGCCAGCCGGACAGGGGATAATCAGCCCCAGCATTTT,CASRTGDNQPQHF
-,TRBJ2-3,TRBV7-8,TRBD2,TGTGCCAGCAGCTTAGCGGGTGGTAGCGGGACGGGAGATACGCAGTATTTT,CASSLAGGSGTGDTQYF
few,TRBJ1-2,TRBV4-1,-,TGCGCCAGCAGCCCTGAGGGCAACCCTAACTATGGCTACACCTTC,CASSPEGNPNYGYTF
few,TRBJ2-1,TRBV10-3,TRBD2,TGTGCCATCAGTGAGTCGAGTAGCGGGAGGGCCGGTGAGCAGTTCTTC,CAISESSSGRAGEQFF
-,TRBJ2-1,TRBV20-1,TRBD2,TGCAGTGCTAGCCCCCACAGCGGGAGCTTCAATGAGCAGTTCTTC,CSASPHSGSFNEQFF
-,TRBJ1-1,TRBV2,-,TGTGCCAGCAGTGGAGGGGACGGGACTGAAGCTTTCTTT,CASSGGDGTEAFF
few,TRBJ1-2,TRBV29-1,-,TGCAGCGTTGAAAGGACAGCCGATGGCTACACCTTC,CSVERTADGYTF
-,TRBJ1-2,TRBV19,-,TGTGCCAGTAGTCTCCCGGGACTGGGGGATCTTCATGGCTACACCTTC,CASSLPGLGDLHGYTF
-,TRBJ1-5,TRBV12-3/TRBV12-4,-,TGTGCCAGCACCTTCGATGGGAACCAGCATTTT,CASTFDGNQHF
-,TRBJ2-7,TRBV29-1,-,TGCAGCGTTGGACTAGTAAAAGGCGAGCAGTACTTC,CSVGLVKGEQYF
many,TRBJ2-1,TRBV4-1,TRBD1,TGCGCCAGCAGCCAAGAGGGGACAGGGGCGTTCTTC,CASSQEGTGAFF
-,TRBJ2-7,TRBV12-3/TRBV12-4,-,TGTGCCAGCAGTCACTCCTACGAGCAGTACTTC,CASSHSYEQYF
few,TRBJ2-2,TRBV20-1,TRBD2,TGCAGTGTCCAGAGTAGGACTAGCGGGACCAACACCGGGGAGCTGTTTTTT,CSVQSRTSGTNTGELFF